This T cell receptor beta chain is from a study of neurological immune-mediated disorders. General observations from the study: The greatest degree of TCR clonal expansion was observed in HTLV-1-associated myelopathy, with the lowest in multiple sclerosis, below that of healthy controls. The authors found no clinical or MRI feature associated with the multiple sclerosis repertoire cluster.

In TCRdb, the 5' RACE reads were re-called with MiXCR into one record per CDR3 protein. The repertoire holds 50,000 to 60,000 distinct CDR3 sequences, 3% to 4.5% seen once, with 1.9% in the top ten. Input was 900,000 to 1,000,000 sorted T cells, either CD4+ or CD8+. This clonotype was detected ten times or more. Its antigen is still unknown. The sequenced sample consisted of CD4+ T cells from blood. The origin of this receptor is a woman aged 40 to 50 with multiple sclerosis.

In nucleotides, the CDR3 is TGTGCCAGCAGCTTCCGACAGGGGGCAAGGGACGAGCAGTACTTC. It specifies CASSFRQGARDEQYF. The chain uses TRBV7-8 and TRBJ2-7, with TRBD1 matching over 10 bases. The V segment lost 3 bases and the J segment 5 bases; nucleotides outside the gene matches: 7. The CDR3 totals 15 residues. The germline CDR1 and CDR2 sequences are SGHVS and FQNEAQ.